The 5 T cell receptor beta chains below were found in one sample sequenced in a study of blood T cell repertoires in COVID-19. The protocol was immunoSEQ multiplex PCR, while the TCRdb copy is restricted to in-frame clones and leaves out a portion. Of fewer than 250,000 clones listed, 80% to 95% are singletons. Sequenced: peripheral blood. The receptors stem from a man aged 60 to 69 with COVID-19, enrolled during active disease.

This rearrangement joins TRBV5-1 to TRBJ2-3; 10 bases align to TRBD1. With V trimmed by 4 bases and J by 7 bases, 12 bases remained unmatched. CDR1 and CDR2 (germline): SGHRS, YFSETQ. The CDR3 loop spans 16 amino acids. The CDR3 here is CASSPARDRGGNTQYF. CDR3 DNA sequence: TGCGCCAGCAGCCCCGCTCGGGACAGGGGAGGGAATACGCAGTATTTT.

The chain links TRBV28 to TRBJ1-1, with D unresolved. Germline V gene data show CDR1 as MDHEN and CDR2 as SYDVKM. V lost 6 bases and J lost 0, with 17 bases in between. The CDR3 contains 16 residues. This CDR3 is CASSPKRGRVNTEAFF. The CDR3 region has the DNA TGTGCCAGCAGCCCTAAGAGAGGGAGGGTGAACACTGAAGCTTTCTTT.

The chain uses TRBV5-4 and TRBJ2-3; TRBD2 aligns across 9 bases. This CDR3 region has 16 residues. CDR1 and CDR2 (germline): SGHNT, YYREEE (reference sequence). The V and J ends lost 0 bases and 1 base, in that order; junction bases with no gene match: 3. CDR3 DNA: TGTGCCAGCAGCTTGGATGTAGCGGGAGGCACAGATACGCAGTATTTT. Amino acid sequence: CASSLDVAGGTDTQYF.

This sequence joins TRBV7-9 and TRBJ2-1; possibly TRBD2 for D (6 bases). The CDR3 runs 16 residues. With 5 bases removed from V and 5 bases from J, the gap between germline ends came to 19 bases. The germline CDR1 and CDR2 sequences are SEHNR and FQNEAQ (reference sequence). CDR3 sequence reads: CASSPFRGLKDNEQFF. The CDR3 DNA reads TGTGCCAGCAGCCCATTTAGGGGACTTAAAGACAATGAGCAGTTCTTC. The complete variable domain, with remaining parts taken from reference TRBV7-9 and TRBJ2-1, reads DTGVSQNPRHKITKRGQNVTFRCDPISEHNRLYWYRQTLGQGPEFLTYFQNEAQLEKSRLLSDRFSAERPKGSFSTLEIQRTEQGDSAMYLCASSPFRGLKDNEQFFGPGTRLTVL.

V is TRBV5-1 and J is TRBJ2-5; 10 bases match TRBD1. Looked up from germline, CDR1 is SGHRS and CDR2 is YFSETQ. This CDR3 spans 15 amino acids. Trimming took 3 bases from V and 5 from J; bases not matched to a gene: 7. The CDR3 DNA follows: TGCGCCAGCAGCTGGACAGGGGGTATTGGGGAGACCCAGTACTTC. Encoded protein: CASSWTGGIGETQYF.